This is a list of T cell receptor beta chains from one sample in a study of blood T cell repertoires in COVID-19. The protocol was immunoSEQ multiplex PCR, while the TCRdb copy is restricted to in-frame clones and leaves out a portion. The repertoire consists of some 210,000 clones, with roughly four fifths occurring once and the leading ten covering roughly 12%. The material sequenced was peripheral blood. These receptors were obtained from a woman aged 40 to 50 with acute or convalescent COVID-19. The CDR3 runs from the conserved cysteine through the conserved F or W. A D gene is named only where the DNA matches it firmly. Size tells how often a clone was seen (once, few, many) or the class of an expanded clone, and some rows leave it out.

>TRBV6-2/TRBV6-3|TRBJ2-7|.|.
TGTGCCAGCAGTTACTTCCCGGCAGGGGGGTCCTACGAGCAGTACTTC
CASSYFPAGGSYEQYF
>TRBV18|TRBJ2-7|TRBD1|.
TGTGCCAGCTCACCCAGGGACAGCTACGAGCAGTACTTC
CASSPRDSYEQYF
>TRBV20-1|TRBJ2-1|.|once
TGCAGTGCTATCCTGGACAGAAGCCAGTTCTTC
CSAILDRSQFF
>TRBV27|TRBJ1-2|TRBD1|once
TGTGCCAGCCGCCTAATGAGACAGGGGTTTGAGGGCTACACCTTC
CASRLMRQGFEGYTF
>TRBV6-5|TRBJ2-2|TRBD2|.
TGTGCCGGGGGACTAAACACCGGGGAGCTGTTTTTT
CAGGLNTGELFF
>TRBV6-1|TRBJ1-5|.|once
TGTGCCAGCAGCTCTAACAGGGTTAGCAATCAGCCCCAGCATTTT
CASSSNRVSNQPQHF
>TRBV11-3|TRBJ2-3|.|.
TGTGCCAGCAGCTTAGATTATGGCACAGATACGCAGTATTTT
CASSLDYGTDTQYF
>TRBV25-1|TRBJ2-1|.|.
TGTGCCAGCAGTGAATCCCCAAAAGGCACAGGGCACTTTTATGAGCAGTTCTTC
CASSESPKGTGHFYEQFF
>TRBV7-2|TRBJ2-3|TRBD2|.
TGTGCCAGCAGCTTAACTGGTAGCGGGAATGGAGATACGCAGTATTTT
CASSLTGSGNGDTQYF
>TRBV4-1|TRBJ1-2|.|.
TGCGCCAGCAGCCAGAGCACAGGAAGTCACTATGGCTACACCTTC
CASSQSTGSHYGYTF
>TRBV18|TRBJ1-1|.|.
TGTGCCAGCTCACTACCGACCCGGGGGGTTGACACTGAAGCTTTCTTT
CASSLPTRGVDTEAFF
>TRBV7-8|TRBJ1-2|.|.
TGTGCCAGCAGCCCGAAAGACAGGATGGCTGGCTACACCTTC
CASSPKDRMAGYTF
>TRBV4-1|TRBJ2-2|.|.
TGCGCCAGCAGCCAAGCGGGGGTTGGGACCGGGGGAAGAACCGGGGAGCTGTTTTTT
CASSQAGVGTGGRTGELFF
>TRBV25-1|TRBJ2-7|.|.
TGTGCCAGCAGTGCGGGGGGCCGGAGCTACGAGCAGTACTTC
CASSAGGRSYEQYF
>TRBV10-3|TRBJ1-2|.|.
TGTGCCATCAGTGAGTATCGAGGAGCAAGAAATGGCTACACCTTC
CAISEYRGARNGYTF
>TRBV11-2|TRBJ2-5|TRBD2|.
TGTGCCAGCAGCCCTCTGGGGGGGGAGACCCAGTACTTC
CASSPLGGETQYF
>TRBV6-5|TRBJ1-6|.|once
TGTGCCAGCTTGCCGACAGTAGGGGTTAATTCACCCCTCCACTTT
CASLPTVGVNSPLHF
>TRBV11-2|TRBJ1-2|.|.
TGTGCCAGCAGCTTATACAGCTATGGCTACACCTTC
CASSLYSYGYTF
>TRBV24-1|TRBJ1-5|.|.
TGTGCCACCAGTGTCTCCCCAGGGAATCAGCCCCAGCATTTT
CATSVSPGNQPQHF
>TRBV4-3|TRBJ1-2|.|once
TGCGCCAGCAGCCAAGAATGGAGGGCCGGTGGCGGCTACACCTTC
CASSQEWRAGGGYTF
>TRBV18|TRBJ1-3|.|.
TGTGCCAGCTCACCACCGACAACAGTCGGAAACACCATATATTTT
CASSPPTTVGNTIYF
>TRBV5-1|TRBJ2-7|.|.
TGCGCCAGCAGCTCGACTAGGTTCTCCGAGCAGTACTTC
CASSSTRFSEQYF
>TRBV29-1|TRBJ1-2|.|.
TGCAGCGTGCGCGGAGAGCTTAACTATGGCTACACCTTC
CSVRGELNYGYTF
>TRBV19|TRBJ1-1|.|.
TGTGCCAGTAGTATACGGGTGAACACTGAAGCTTTCTTT
CASSIRVNTEAFF
>TRBV11-2|TRBJ1-6|TRBD1|once
TGTGCCAGCAGCTTAAGAACCGGGACAGGGGATTCACCCCTCCACTTT
CASSLRTGTGDSPLHF
>TRBV5-1|TRBJ1-6|TRBD1|.
TGCGCCAGCACCCAGGGGGCCGCTAATTCACCCCTCCACTTT
CASTQGAANSPLHF
>TRBV27|TRBJ2-7|.|.
TGTGCCAGCAGCCCTAGAGGACCGGGATTCGACGAGCAGTACTTC
CASSPRGPGFDEQYF
>TRBV19|TRBJ2-3|TRBD2|.
TGTGCCAGTAGTATTAGCGGGAGAAGGGCAGATACGCAGTATTTT
CASSISGRRADTQYF
>TRBV29-1|TRBJ2-2|TRBD1|once
TGCAGCGTTGAAGATGTAGGGACAGGGAACACCGGGGAGCTGTTTTTT
CSVEDVGTGNTGELFF
>TRBV27|TRBJ2-1|TRBD2|once
TGTGCCAGCAGTGCCTTCGGCGGGGGTTACAATGAGCAGTTCTTC
CASSAFGGGYNEQFF
>TRBV10-3|TRBJ1-6|TRBD1|.
TGTGCCATCACCCGGACAGGGGGGAATTCACCCCTCCACTTT
CAITRTGGNSPLHF
>TRBV7-9|TRBJ2-5|.|.
TGTGCCAGCAGCTTAGCGCTAGGGACTGCAGAGACCCAGTACTTC
CASSLALGTAETQYF
>TRBV5-6|TRBJ2-3|TRBD1|.
TGTGCCAGCAGCTTTTTGGGGACAGGCACGCAGTATTTT
CASSFLGTGTQYF
>TRBV6-1|TRBJ2-3|TRBD2|.
TGTGCCAGCAGTGGGAGACTAGCGGGGGGTACAGATACGCAGTATTTT
CASSGRLAGGTDTQYF
>TRBV3-1/TRBV3-2|TRBJ1-2|.|.
TGTGCCAGCAGCCAAGATCACCTAGCTAACTATGGCTACACCTTC
CASSQDHLANYGYTF
>TRBV7-2|TRBJ1-2|TRBD1|few
TGTGCCAGCAGACTGACAGGGAGCTATGGCTACACCTTC
CASRLTGSYGYTF
>TRBV6-1|TRBJ2-3|TRBD2|.
TGTGCCAGCAGTGAAGCGACTAGCGGGGAGGAAGATACGCAGTATTTT
CASSEATSGEEDTQYF
>TRBV18|TRBJ1-1|.|once
TGTGCCAGCTCACCTGGGGGCATGAACACTGAAGCTTTCTTT
CASSPGGMNTEAFF
>TRBV5-5|TRBJ1-2|.|.
TGTGCCAGCAGCCTGACCTCTAAAACAGGGATAGTCGATAACTATGGCTACACCTTC
CASSLTSKTGIVDNYGYTF
>TRBV27|TRBJ1-1|TRBD1|.
TGTGCCAGCAGCTTCGGGACAGGAGAAGCTTTCTTT
CASSFGTGEAFF
>TRBV30|TRBJ1-3|TRBD1|.
TGTGCCTGGAGTTCCTCGACAGGGGCTGGAAACACCATATATTTT
CAWSSSTGAGNTIYF
>TRBV19|TRBJ2-1|TRBD2|.
TGTGCCAGTAGTCTTCCGGGACTAGCGGGAGTCCACAATGAGCAGTTCTTC
CASSLPGLAGVHNEQFF
>TRBV7-2|TRBJ1-1|.|once
TGTGCCAGCAGCTCGGATACCGAGTATTGGGGCGGCACTGAAGCTTTCTTT
CASSSDTEYWGGTEAFF
>TRBV6-5|TRBJ2-7|.|.
TGTGCCAGCAGTTCAGGTCCCTCCTACGAGCAGTACTTC
CASSSGPSYEQYF
>TRBV5-1|TRBJ2-7|TRBD2|.
TGCGCCAGCAGCTTAGGGACTAGCGGATCCTACGAGCAGTACTTC
CASSLGTSGSYEQYF
>TRBV18|TRBJ1-2|.|.
TGTGCCAGCTCACCAGAGGGTCAGGCCAACTATGGCTACACCTTC
CASSPEGQANYGYTF
>TRBV6-5|TRBJ1-3|TRBD1|.
TGTGCCAGCACCGACCGGACAGGGGCCGGAAACACCATATATTTT
CASTDRTGAGNTIYF
>TRBV6-4|TRBJ2-2|TRBD2|.
TGTGCCAGCAGCCGAAAGACCCTAGCGGGGAACACCGGGGAGCTGTTTTTT
CASSRKTLAGNTGELFF
>TRBV14|TRBJ2-1|TRBD2|.
TGTGCCAGCAGCCCCCCACTAGCGGAGATAATTTACAATGAGCAGTTCTTC
CASSPPLAEIIYNEQFF
>TRBV24-1|TRBJ2-2|TRBD2|.
TGTGCCACCAGTGATTTGGGTAGCGGGAGCGGGGAGCTGTTTTTT
CATSDLGSGSGELFF
>TRBV5-1|TRBJ1-2|TRBD1|few
TGCGCCAGCAGCAGGGACAGGGGGACGGACTATGGCTACACCTTC
CASSRDRGTDYGYTF
>TRBV19|TRBJ1-1|.|.
TGTGCCAGTCAAGGACGGGGAACTGAAGCTTTCTTT
CASQGRGTEAFF
>TRBV5-1|TRBJ1-4|.|.
TGCGCCAGCAGCTTTGGGCCGCAAGAAAAACTGTTTTTT
CASSFGPQEKLFF